This TCR beta chain comes out of a study of blood T cell repertoires in COVID-19. The V gene lost 3 bases and the J gene lost 0 bases, with 6 bases spanning the gap. Germline lookup yields CDR1 SGHRS and CDR2 YFSETQ. CDR3 length: 13 amino acids. The repertoire was sequenced with immunoSEQ multiplex PCR; TCRdb's copy has only in-frame clones and lacks some. Of tens of thousands of clones in the sample, about 83% were seen once. Specimen: peripheral blood. This sequence originates from a woman aged 55-69 years with COVID-19, enrolled during active disease. This chain links TRBV5-1 with TRBJ1-1, with D tentatively TRBD1 (5 bases). CDR3 coding DNA: TGCGCCAGCAGCTCGACAGTGAACACTGAAGCTTTCTTT. It translates to CASSSTVNTEAFF. The full variable domain, rest sourced from reference TRBV5-1 and TRBJ1-1, is KAGVTQTPRYLIKTRGQQVTLSCSPISGHRSVSWYQQTPGQGLQFLFEYFSETQRNKGNFPGRFSGRQFSNSRSEMNVSTLELGDSALYLCASSSTVNTEAFFGQGTRLTVV.